Presented here are 17 T cell receptor beta chains from one specimen sequenced in a study of cytomegalovirus exposure and HLA in healthy donors. Sequencing was performed with immunoSEQ multiplex PCR; in TCRdb, only in-frame clones are kept and a portion is missing. The sample consists of about 60,000 clones, about 96% of them appearing once. Input material: PBMCs. The receptors were gathered from a man younger than 35 in good health and CMV-seronegative.

The V and J genes are TRBV6-6 and TRBJ2-7, with TRBD2 matching 9 bases. J gave up 5 bases and V 7 bases, and 3 bases lay outside the gene matches. Germline V gene data show CDR1 as MNHNY and CDR2 as SVGAGI (reference sequence). The CDR3 loop spans 12 amino acids. The CDR3 DNA reads as TGTGCCAGCACGGGACTAGCAGACGAGCAGTACTTC. Translation: CASTGLADEQYF.

The chain joins TRBV6-1 to TRBJ2-7, with TRBD1 matching 7 bases. Germline CDR1 reads MNHNS; CDR2 reads SASEGT. This CDR3 contains 15 residues. With V trimmed by 2 bases and J by 3 bases, 7 bases remained unmatched. The CDR3 is CASSESWDSNYEQYF. In DNA form, the CDR3 reads TGTGCCAGCAGTGAAAGTTGGGACAGTAACTACGAGCAGTACTTC.

The chain has TRBV5-1 and TRBJ1-2, with D tentatively TRBD1 (6 bases). V lost 0 bases and J 4 bases, leaving 10 bases between the germline ends. This CDR3 region has 14 residues. The V gene's germline CDR1 is SGHRS and CDR2 YFSETQ. The CDR3 nucleotides are TGCGCCAGCAGCTTGGAAGGGACACGCTATGGCTACACCTTC. Translating it yields CASSLEGTRYGYTF.

The gene calls are TRBV4-2 and TRBJ2-1; no firm D call. CDR1 is LGHNA, CDR2 YNFKEQ, per germline. Trimming took 2 bases from V and 9 from J, leaving 11 bases between them. The CDR3 consists of 13 residues. The CDR3 nucleotides are TGTGCCAGCAGCCAAAGATCTAGTCCTGAGCAGTTCTTC. It codes for CASSQRSSPEQFF.

This chain uses TRBV4-3 with TRBJ2-3; the match to TRBD2 covers 9 bases. CDR1 LGHNA and CDR2 YSLEER come from the germline V gene. The CDR3 loop spans 18 amino acids. V was clipped by 1 base and J by 1 base; unmatched bases: 9. In DNA form, the CDR3 reads TGCGCCAGCAGCCAAGCTCTAAGTGCGGGAGGGCGCACAGATACGCAGTATTTT. This codes for CASSQALSAGGRTDTQYF.

The chain combines TRBV6-4 with TRBJ2-1; D unresolved. Germline CDR1 reads MRHNA; CDR2 reads SNTAGT. The CDR3 length is 16 residues. Between the trimmed V and J ends, which lost 0 bases and 0 bases, there was a span of 9 bases. CDR3 in DNA: TGTGCCAGCAGTGACTCTCGCGGAACCTCCTACAATGAGCAGTTCTTC. It codes for CASSDSRGTSYNEQFF.

This chain connects TRBV5-8 to TRBJ2-1, with TRBD2 identical over 7 bases. With V trimmed by 4 bases and J by 2 bases, 6 bases remained unmatched. There are 15 residues in the CDR3. Germline V gives CDR1 SGHTS, CDR2 YDEGEE. The CDR3 is CASSTRLAPYNEQFF. For the CDR3, the DNA is TGTGCCAGCAGCACTAGACTAGCCCCCTACAATGAGCAGTTCTTC. Filled out from reference TRBV5-8 and TRBJ2-1, the complete variable domain reads EAGVTQSPTHLIKTRGQQATLRCSPISGHTSVYWYQQALGLGLQFLLWYDEGEERNRGNFPPRFSGRQFPNYSSELNVNALELEDSALYLCASSTRLAPYNEQFFGPGTRLTVL.

This clone was counted only a few times. The CDR3 loop is CAISAKGGATDTQYF. CDR3 nucleotides: TGTGCCATCAGTGCCAAGGGAGGGGCCACAGATACGCAGTATTTT. J is TRBJ2-3 and V is TRBV10-3; 7 bases map to TRBD2. Germline lookup yields CDR1 ENHRY and CDR2 SYGVKD. The CDR3 runs to 15 residues. The ends lost 4 bases at V and 2 bases at J; junction bases unmatched: 6.

As for this clone: At one of its ends the junction is not consistent with the germline gene, which may arise from a read error. This rearrangement joins TRBV5-1 to TRBJ2-1; D might be TRBD1 (5 bases). The CDR3 has 15 residues. Germline V gene sequence: CDR1 SGHRS, CDR2 YFSETQ. CDR3 nucleotide sequence: TGCGCCAGCAGTTTGGACACCCAATCCTACAATGAGCAGTTCTTC. This gives the protein CASSLDTQSYNEQFF.

The chain joins TRBV5-1 to TRBJ2-3; no clear D. Trimming removed 6 bases from V and 0 bases from J, with 14 bases in between. Germline V lookup: CDR1 SGHRS, CDR2 YFSETQ. The CDR3 contains 15 residues. The DNA of the CDR3 is TGCGCCAGCACCATCGGTTTGAGTAGCACAGATACGCAGTATTTT. Translating gives CASTIGLSSTDTQYF.

The J gene is TRBJ2-5, the V gene TRBV10-2; 10 bases match TRBD2. The CDR3 totals 15 residues. Germline V CDR1 and CDR2: WSHSY, SAAADI. Trimming cost V 6 bases and J 5 bases; bases outside gene matches: 9. The CDR3 reads CASRDETSGAETQYF. The DNA of the CDR3 is TGCGCCAGCAGAGATGAAACTAGCGGGGCGGAGACCCAGTACTTC.

The chain is built from TRBV4-1 and TRBJ2-1, with TRBD2 identical over 7 bases. CDR3 length equals 15 residues. V lost 8 bases, J lost 0 bases, and 7 bases stayed unmatched. Germline V gene lookup returns CDR1 MGHRA and CDR2 YSYEKL. The CDR3 loop is CASGGVWSSYNEQFF. In nucleotides, the CDR3 is TGCGCCAGCGGGGGGGTTTGGAGCTCCTACAATGAGCAGTTCTTC.

This chain uses TRBV10-2 with TRBJ2-5; possibly TRBD2 for D (6 bases). The CDR3 has 13 residues. Germline values: CDR1 WSHSY, CDR2 SAAADI. Trimming stripped 6 bases from V and 2 bases from J, with 10 bases between. CDR3 residues: CASRGDFQETQYF. The CDR3 DNA reads as TGCGCCAGCAGGGGGGACTTTCAAGAGACCCAGTACTTC.

The V gene is TRBV28, the J gene TRBJ2-1, with TRBD1 identical over 9 bases. Germline CDR1 and CDR2: MDHEN and SYDVKM. The junction had 7 bases not matched to a gene; V was cut back by 5 bases and J by 8 bases. CDR3 length: 14 residues. The CDR3 bases are TGTGCCAGCAGTCTTACAGGGGGCTTCGATGAGCAGTTCTTC. Residues: CASSLTGGFDEQFF.

With regard to this clone: Relative to the germline gene, one junction end is altered; a read error may explain this. The chain carries TRBV7-7 and TRBJ2-3; the match to TRBD2 covers 14 bases. The CDR3 sequence is 15 residues long. CDR1 SSHAT and CDR2 FNYEAQ come from the germline V gene (reference sequence). CDR3 in DNA: TGTGCTAGCAGCTCGGGACTAGCGGGAGCTGATACGCAGTATTTT. Translation gives CASSSGLAGADTQYF.

The table lists this clone with a count of one. V is TRBV5-4 and J is TRBJ2-7; the D gene is possibly TRBD2 (5 bases). The V end was cut by 4 bases, the J end by 5 bases, with 19 bases between. The CDR3 sequence is 15 residues long. Per germline, CDR1 SGHNT and CDR2 YYREEE (reference sequence). CDR3 sequence (DNA): TGTGCCAGCAGCCCTACTGGCCCGGGAACCGACGAGCAGTACTTC. This encodes CASSPTGPGTDEQYF. Filled out from reference TRBV5-4 and TRBJ2-7, the complete variable domain reads ETGVTQSPTHLIKTRGQQVTLRCSSQSGHNTVSWYQQALGQGPQFIFQYYREEENGRGNFPPRFSGLQFPNYSSELNVNALELDDSALYLCASSPTGPGTDEQYFGPGTRLTVT.

This clone has only one observation. The gene calls are TRBV28 and TRBJ2-7; no clear D. V shed 6 bases and J shed 2 bases, with 11 bases lying between them. The CDR3 loop spans 13 amino acids. CDR1 is MDHEN and CDR2 is SYDVKM in the germline V gene. The CDR3 protein is CASRPRSAYEQYF. CDR3 DNA sequence: TGTGCCAGCAGACCCAGGTCCGCCTACGAGCAGTACTTC.